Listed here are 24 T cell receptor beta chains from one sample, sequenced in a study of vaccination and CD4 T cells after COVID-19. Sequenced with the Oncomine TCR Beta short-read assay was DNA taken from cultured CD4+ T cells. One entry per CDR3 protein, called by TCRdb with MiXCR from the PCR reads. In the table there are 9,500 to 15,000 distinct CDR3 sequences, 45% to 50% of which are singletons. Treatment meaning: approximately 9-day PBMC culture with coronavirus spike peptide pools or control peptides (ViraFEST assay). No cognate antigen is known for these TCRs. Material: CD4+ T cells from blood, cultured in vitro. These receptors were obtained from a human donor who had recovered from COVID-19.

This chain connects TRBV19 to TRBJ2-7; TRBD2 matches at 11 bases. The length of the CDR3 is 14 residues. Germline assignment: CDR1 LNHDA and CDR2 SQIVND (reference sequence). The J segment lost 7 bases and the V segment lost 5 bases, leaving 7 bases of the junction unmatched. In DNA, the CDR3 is TGTGCCAGTAGTCTACTAGCGGGAGTAGATGAGCAGTACTTC. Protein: CASSLLAGVDEQYF.

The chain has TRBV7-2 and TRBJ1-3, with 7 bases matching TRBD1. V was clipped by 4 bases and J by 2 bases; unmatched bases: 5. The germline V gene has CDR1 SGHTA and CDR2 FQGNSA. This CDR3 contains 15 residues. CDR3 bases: TGTGCCAGCAGCTCGAGACAGGGTCCTGGAAACACCATATATTTT. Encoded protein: CASSSRQGPGNTIYF.

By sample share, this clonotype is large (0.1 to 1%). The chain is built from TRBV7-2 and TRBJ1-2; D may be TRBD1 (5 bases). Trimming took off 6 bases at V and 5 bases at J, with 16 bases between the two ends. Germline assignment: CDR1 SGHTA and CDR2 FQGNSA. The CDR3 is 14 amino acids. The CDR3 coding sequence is TGTGCCAGCAGTCAACTTACGGACACTTATGGCTACACCTTC. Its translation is CASSQLTDTYGYTF.

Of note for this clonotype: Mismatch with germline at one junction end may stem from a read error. CDR3 residues: CVSAPGWLALWGEQYF. CDR3 bases: TGTGTCAGCGCCCCAGGGTGGCTAGCGCTTTGGGGCGAGCAGTACTTC. The rearrangement joins TRBV6-2 or TRBV6-3 to TRBJ2-7; perhaps TRBD2 as D (6 bases). The CDR3 is 16 residues long. The germline V gene encodes CDR1 MNHEY and CDR2 SVGEGT.

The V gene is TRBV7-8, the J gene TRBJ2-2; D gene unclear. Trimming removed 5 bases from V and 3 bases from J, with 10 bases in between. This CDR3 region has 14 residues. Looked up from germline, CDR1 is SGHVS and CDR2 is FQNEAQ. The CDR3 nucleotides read TGTGCCAGCAGCCCCTCCCGGGACACCGGGGAGCTGTTTTTT. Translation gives CASSPSRDTGELFF.

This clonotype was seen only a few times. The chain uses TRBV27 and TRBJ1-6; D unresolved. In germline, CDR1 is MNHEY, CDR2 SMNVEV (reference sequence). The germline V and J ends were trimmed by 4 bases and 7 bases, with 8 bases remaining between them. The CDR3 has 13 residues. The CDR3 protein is CASSSILNSPLHF. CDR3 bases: TGTGCCAGCAGTTCCATACTCAATTCACCCCTCCACTTT.

In nucleotides, the CDR3 is TGTGCCAGTACGGAAGGTGGCCTTAGCACAGATACGCAGTATTTT. Amino acid sequence: CASTEGGLSTDTQYF. This sequence joins TRBV19 and TRBJ2-3, with D unresolved. Trimming shortened V by 7 bases and J by 0 bases, and 14 bases separated the two germline ends. CDR1 LNHDA and CDR2 SQIVND come from the germline V gene (reference sequence). The CDR3 sequence is 15 residues long.

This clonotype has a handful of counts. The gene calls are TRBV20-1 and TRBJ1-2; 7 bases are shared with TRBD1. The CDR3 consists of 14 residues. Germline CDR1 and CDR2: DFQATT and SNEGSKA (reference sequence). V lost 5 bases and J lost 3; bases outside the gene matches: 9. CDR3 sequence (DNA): TGCAGTGCTTCCAAGGGGGCAGCGGACTATGGCTACACCTTC. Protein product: CSASKGAADYGYTF.

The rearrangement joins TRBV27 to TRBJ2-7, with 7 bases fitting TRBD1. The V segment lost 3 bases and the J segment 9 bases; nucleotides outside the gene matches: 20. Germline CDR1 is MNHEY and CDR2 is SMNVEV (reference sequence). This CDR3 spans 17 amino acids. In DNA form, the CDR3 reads TGTGCCAGCAGTTTTGTCTTCTGGGGACAGAACCTTGTGGGGCAGTACTTC. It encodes CASSFVFWGQNLVGQYF.

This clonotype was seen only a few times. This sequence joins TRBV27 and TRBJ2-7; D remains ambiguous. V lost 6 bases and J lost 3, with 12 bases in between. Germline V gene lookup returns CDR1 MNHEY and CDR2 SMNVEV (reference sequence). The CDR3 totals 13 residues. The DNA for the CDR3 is TGTGCCAGCAGACCAAACCAAGACTACGAGCAGTACTTC. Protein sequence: CASRPNQDYEQYF.

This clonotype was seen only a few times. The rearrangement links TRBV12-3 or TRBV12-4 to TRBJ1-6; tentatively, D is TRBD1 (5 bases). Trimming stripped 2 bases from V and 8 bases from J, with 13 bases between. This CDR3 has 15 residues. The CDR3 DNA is TGTGCCAGCAGTTTATCGGGTCAGGGTGATTCACCCCTCCACTTT. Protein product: CASSLSGQGDSPLHF.

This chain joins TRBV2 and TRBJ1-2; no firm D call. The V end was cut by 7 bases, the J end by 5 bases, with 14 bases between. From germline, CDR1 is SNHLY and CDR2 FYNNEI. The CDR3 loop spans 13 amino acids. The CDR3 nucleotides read TGTGCCAGCACCTCAGGAGTTGGGTATGGCTACACCTTC. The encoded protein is CASTSGVGYGYTF. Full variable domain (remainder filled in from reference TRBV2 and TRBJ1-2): EPEVTQTPSHQVTQMGQEVILRCVPISNHLYFYWYRQILGQKVEFLVSFYNNEISEKSEIFDDQFSVERPDGSNFTLKIRSTKLEDSAMYFCASTSGVGYGYTFGSGTRLTVV.

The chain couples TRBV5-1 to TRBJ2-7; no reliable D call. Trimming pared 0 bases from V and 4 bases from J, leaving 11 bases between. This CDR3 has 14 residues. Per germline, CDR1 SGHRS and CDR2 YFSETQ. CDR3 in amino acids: CASSLDKQVYEQYF. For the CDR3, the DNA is TGCGCCAGCAGCTTGGATAAACAAGTGTACGAGCAGTACTTC.

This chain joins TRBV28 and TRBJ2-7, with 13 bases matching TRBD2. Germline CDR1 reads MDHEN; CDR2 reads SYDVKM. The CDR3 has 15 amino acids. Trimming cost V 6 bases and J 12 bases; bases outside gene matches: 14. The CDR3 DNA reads TGTGCCAGCAGCCTACGGACTAGCGGGGGACGGATGCCGTACTTC. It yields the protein CASSLRTSGGRMPYF.

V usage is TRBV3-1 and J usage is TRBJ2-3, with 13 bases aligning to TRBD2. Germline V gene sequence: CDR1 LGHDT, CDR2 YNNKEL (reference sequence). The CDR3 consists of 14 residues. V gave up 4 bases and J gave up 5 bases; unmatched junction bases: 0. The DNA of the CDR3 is TGTGCCAGCAGCCGGACTAGCGGGAGAGATACGCAGTATTTT. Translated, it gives CASSRTSGRDTQYF.

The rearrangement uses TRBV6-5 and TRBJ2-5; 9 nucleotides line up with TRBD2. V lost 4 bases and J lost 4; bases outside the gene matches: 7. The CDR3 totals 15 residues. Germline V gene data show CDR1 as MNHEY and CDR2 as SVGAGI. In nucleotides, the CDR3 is TGTGCCAGCAGTTCCCCGAGTAGCGGGAGAGAGACCCAGTACTTC. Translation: CASSSPSSGRETQYF.

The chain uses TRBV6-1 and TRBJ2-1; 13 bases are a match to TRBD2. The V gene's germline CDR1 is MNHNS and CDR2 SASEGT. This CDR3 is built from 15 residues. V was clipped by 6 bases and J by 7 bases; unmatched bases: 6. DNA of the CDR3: TGTGCCAGCAGCCAAGGACTAGCGGGAGTAAATGAGCAGTTCTTC. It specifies CASSQGLAGVNEQFF.

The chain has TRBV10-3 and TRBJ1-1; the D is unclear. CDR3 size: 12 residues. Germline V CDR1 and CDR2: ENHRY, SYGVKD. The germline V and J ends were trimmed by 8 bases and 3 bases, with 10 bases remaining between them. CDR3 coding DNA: TGTGCCATCGGCAAAGGGTACACTGAAGCTTTCTTT. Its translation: CAIGKGYTEAFF.

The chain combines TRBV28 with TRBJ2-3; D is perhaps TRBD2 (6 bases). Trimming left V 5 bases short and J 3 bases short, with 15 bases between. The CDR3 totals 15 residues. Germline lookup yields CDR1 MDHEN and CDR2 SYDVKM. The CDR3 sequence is CASSITRGGTDTQYF. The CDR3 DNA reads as TGTGCCAGCAGTATCACCCGCGGAGGGACAGATACGCAGTATTTT.

DNA of the CDR3: TGTGCCAGTAGTTTTAAGACGGGACAGGGACCCTCTGGGGCCAACGTCCTGACTTTC. It translates to CASSFKTGQGPSGANVLTF. The J gene is TRBJ2-6, the V gene TRBV19; 9 positions agree with TRBD1. The CDR3 extends over 19 amino acids. Germline V gives CDR1 LNHDA, CDR2 SQIVND (reference sequence). After removal of 5 bases from V and 0 bases from J, the junction contained 11 bases not matched to a gene.

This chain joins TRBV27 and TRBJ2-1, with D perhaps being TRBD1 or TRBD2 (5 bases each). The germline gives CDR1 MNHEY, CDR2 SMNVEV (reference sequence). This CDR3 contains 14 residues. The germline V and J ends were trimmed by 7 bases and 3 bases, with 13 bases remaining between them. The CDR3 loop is CASTTGDLYNEQFF. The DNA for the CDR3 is TGTGCCAGCACTACCGGGGACCTCTACAATGAGCAGTTCTTC.

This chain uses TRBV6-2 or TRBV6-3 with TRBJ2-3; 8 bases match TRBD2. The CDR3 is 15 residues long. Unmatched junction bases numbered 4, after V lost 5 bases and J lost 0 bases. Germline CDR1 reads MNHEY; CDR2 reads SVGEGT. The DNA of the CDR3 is TGTGCCAGCAGTAGCGGGAGTGGTAGCACAGATACGCAGTATTTT. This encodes CASSSGSGSTDTQYF.

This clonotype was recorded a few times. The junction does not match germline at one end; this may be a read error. The CDR3: CASTLTGSGEAFF. The CDR3 DNA reads as TGCGCCAGCACCTTGACAGGGTCGGGTGAAGCTTTCTTT. This chain joins TRBV5-1 and TRBJ1-1, with 7 bases aligning to TRBD1. This CDR3 is 13 amino acids long. The germline CDR1 and CDR2 sequences are SGHRS and YFSETQ.

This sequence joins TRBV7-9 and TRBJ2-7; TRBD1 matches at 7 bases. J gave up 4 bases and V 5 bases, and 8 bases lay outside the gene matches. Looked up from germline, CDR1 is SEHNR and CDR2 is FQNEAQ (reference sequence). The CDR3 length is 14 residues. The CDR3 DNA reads TGTGCCAGCAGCCTAGGGACAGTCCCATACGAGCAGTACTTC. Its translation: CASSLGTVPYEQYF.